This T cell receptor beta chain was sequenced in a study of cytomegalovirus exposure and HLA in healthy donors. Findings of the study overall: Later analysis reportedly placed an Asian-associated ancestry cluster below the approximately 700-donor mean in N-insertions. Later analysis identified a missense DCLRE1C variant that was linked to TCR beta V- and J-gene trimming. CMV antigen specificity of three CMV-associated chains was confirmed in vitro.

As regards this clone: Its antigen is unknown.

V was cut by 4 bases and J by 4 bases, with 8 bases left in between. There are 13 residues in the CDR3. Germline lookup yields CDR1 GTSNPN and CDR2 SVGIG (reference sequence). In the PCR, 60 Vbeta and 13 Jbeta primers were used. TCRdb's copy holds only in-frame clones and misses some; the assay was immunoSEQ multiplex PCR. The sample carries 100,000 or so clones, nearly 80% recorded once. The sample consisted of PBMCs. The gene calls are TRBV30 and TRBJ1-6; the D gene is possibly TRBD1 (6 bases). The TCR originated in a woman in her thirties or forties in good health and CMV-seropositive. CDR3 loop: CAWIQGYNSPLHF. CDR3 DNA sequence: TGTGCCTGGATACAGGGATATAATTCACCCCTCCACTTT.